One TCR beta chain is described in this entry. Profiling relied on immunoSEQ multiplex PCR, and the TCRdb table lists in-frame clones only, not all of them. Counted here are fewer than 200,000 clones, around nine tenths occurring once; the ten biggest clones make up around 1.4%. Germline loops: CDR1 GTSNPN, CDR2 SVGIG (reference sequence). The CDR3 runs 13 residues. The V end lost 2 bases, the J end lost 6 bases, and 11 bases lay between the germline ends. This record comes from a study of control samples from healthy donors and cancer patients. The clonotype was recovered from a man younger than 45 in good health. Sample: blood. The V call is TRBV30, the J call TRBJ2-4; TRBD1 is a possible D gene (6 bases). The CDR3 is CAWSRQGINIQYF. The CDR3 DNA sequence: TGTGCCTGGAGTCGGCAGGGGATAAACATTCAGTACTTC.